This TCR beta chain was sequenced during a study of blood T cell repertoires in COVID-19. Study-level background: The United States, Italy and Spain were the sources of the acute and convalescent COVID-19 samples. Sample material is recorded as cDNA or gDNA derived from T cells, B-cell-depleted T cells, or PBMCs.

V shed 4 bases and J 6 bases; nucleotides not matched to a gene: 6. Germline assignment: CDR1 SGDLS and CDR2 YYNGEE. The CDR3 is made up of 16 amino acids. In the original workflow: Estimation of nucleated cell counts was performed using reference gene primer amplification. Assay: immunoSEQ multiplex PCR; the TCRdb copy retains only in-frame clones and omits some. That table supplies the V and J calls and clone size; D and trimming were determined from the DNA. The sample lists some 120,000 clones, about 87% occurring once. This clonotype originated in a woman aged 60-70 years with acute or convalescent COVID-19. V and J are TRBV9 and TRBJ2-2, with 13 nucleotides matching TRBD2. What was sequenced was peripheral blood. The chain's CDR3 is CASSSLTSGRSGELFF. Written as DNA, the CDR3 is TGTGCCAGCAGCTCCTTGACTAGCGGGAGGTCCGGGGAGCTGTTTTTT.